The rows below give T cell receptor beta chains drawn from one sample of a study of T cell responses to AZD1222 COVID-19 vaccine. Profiled with immunoSEQ multiplex PCR; TCRdb holds only in-frame clones, not every one. Among 42,000 or so clones listed, 88% were seen once. The sample consisted of peripheral blood, taken 28 days after the second dose of the MenACWY control vaccine. Source of these receptors: an adult who received the MenACWY meningococcal vaccine as a control. Both conserved end residues are part of each CDR3. Fields, in order: D gene, J gene, clone size, V gene, CDR3 protein, CDR3 DNA. D genes are given only for firm matches. Clone size is shown for a subset of rows, as once, few, many or a class of expanded clone.

D gene: -
J gene: TRBJ1-1
clone size: -
V gene: TRBV30
CDR3 protein: CACQTVEAFF
CDR3 DNA: TGTGCCTGCCAGACAGTTGAAGCTTTCTTT

D gene: -
J gene: TRBJ2-2
clone size: -
V gene: TRBV18
CDR3 protein: CASSLGTNTGELFF
CDR3 DNA: TGTGCCAGCTCACTCGGCACGAACACCGGGGAGCTGTTTTTT

D gene: -
J gene: TRBJ2-7
clone size: -
V gene: TRBV7-2
CDR3 protein: CASSSEHRVYEQYF
CDR3 DNA: TGTGCCAGCAGCTCCGAACACAGGGTCTACGAGCAGTACTTC

D gene: -
J gene: TRBJ1-4
clone size: -
V gene: TRBV5-1
CDR3 protein: CASSLAASNEKLFF
CDR3 DNA: TGCGCCAGCAGCTTGGCTGCATCTAATGAAAAACTGTTTTTT

D gene: -
J gene: TRBJ2-1
clone size: -
V gene: TRBV5-3
CDR3 protein: CARSLRGNNEQFF
CDR3 DNA: TGTGCCAGAAGCTTGAGGGGTAACAATGAGCAGTTCTTC

D gene: -
J gene: TRBJ2-3
clone size: -
V gene: TRBV5-1
CDR3 protein: CASSLLGGTDTQYF
CDR3 DNA: TGCGCCAGCAGCTTGCTAGGTGGAACAGATACGCAGTATTTT

D gene: TRBD1
J gene: TRBJ1-1
clone size: -
V gene: TRBV7-3
CDR3 protein: CASSWDSSTEAFF
CDR3 DNA: TGTGCCAGCAGCTGGGACAGCAGCACTGAAGCTTTCTTT

D gene: -
J gene: TRBJ2-7
clone size: -
V gene: TRBV29-1
CDR3 protein: CSVALGQGSSEQYF
CDR3 DNA: TGCAGCGTGGCCCTGGGGCAGGGTTCTAGCGAGCAGTACTTC

D gene: TRBD2
J gene: TRBJ2-1
clone size: -
V gene: TRBV11-2
CDR3 protein: CASTKSGTKYNEQFF
CDR3 DNA: TGTGCCAGCACCAAATCAGGGACTAAATACAATGAGCAGTTCTTC

D gene: -
J gene: TRBJ2-2
clone size: -
V gene: TRBV27
CDR3 protein: CASSLTSQGSGELFF
CDR3 DNA: TGTGCCAGCAGTTTAACCTCACAGGGATCCGGGGAGCTGTTTTTT

D gene: -
J gene: TRBJ2-7
clone size: -
V gene: TRBV9
CDR3 protein: CASGTAYEQYF
CDR3 DNA: TGTGCCAGCGGGACCGCCTACGAGCAGTACTTC

D gene: -
J gene: TRBJ2-2
clone size: -
V gene: TRBV7-6
CDR3 protein: CASSLEAEAGELFF
CDR3 DNA: TGTGCCAGCAGCTTAGAGGCAGAGGCCGGGGAGCTGTTTTTT

D gene: TRBD1
J gene: TRBJ2-7
clone size: -
V gene: TRBV6-5
CDR3 protein: CASSPGQGISYEQYF
CDR3 DNA: TGTGCCAGCAGTCCGGGACAGGGGATCTCCTACGAGCAGTACTTC

D gene: -
J gene: TRBJ1-5
clone size: -
V gene: TRBV10-1
CDR3 protein: CASSENRNQPQHF
CDR3 DNA: TGCGCCAGCAGTGAGAATCGGAATCAGCCCCAGCATTTT

D gene: -
J gene: TRBJ2-3
clone size: -
V gene: TRBV9
CDR3 protein: CASSVSLGSLGDTQYF
CDR3 DNA: TGTGCCAGCAGCGTAAGTCTCGGGTCATTGGGAGATACGCAGTATTTT

D gene: TRBD1
J gene: TRBJ2-2
clone size: -
V gene: TRBV7-7
CDR3 protein: CASSQGTGGTGELFF
CDR3 DNA: TGTGCCAGCAGCCAAGGGACAGGCGGCACCGGGGAGCTGTTTTTT

D gene: -
J gene: TRBJ1-2
clone size: -
V gene: TRBV2
CDR3 protein: CASQTQKNGYTF
CDR3 DNA: TGTGCCTCCCAAACACAGAAGAATGGCTACACCTTC

D gene: -
J gene: TRBJ2-3
clone size: -
V gene: TRBV27
CDR3 protein: CATDRRGGTDTQYF
CDR3 DNA: TGTGCCACCGATCGGCGGGGAGGTACAGATACGCAGTATTTT

D gene: TRBD2
J gene: TRBJ2-7
clone size: once
V gene: TRBV7-6
CDR3 protein: CASSLGTSGSYEQYF
CDR3 DNA: TGTGCCAGCAGCTTAGGGACTAGCGGGAGCTACGAGCAGTACTTC

D gene: -
J gene: TRBJ1-5
clone size: -
V gene: TRBV6-6
CDR3 protein: CASSRSGINQPQHF
CDR3 DNA: TGTGCCAGCAGTAGGTCAGGGATTAATCAGCCCCAGCATTTT

D gene: -
J gene: TRBJ2-2
clone size: -
V gene: TRBV28
CDR3 protein: CASSRGSPNTGELFF
CDR3 DNA: TGTGCCAGCAGCCGGGGGTCTCCGAACACCGGGGAGCTGTTTTTT

D gene: TRBD1
J gene: TRBJ1-2
clone size: -
V gene: TRBV24-1
CDR3 protein: CATSDSTGGGYGYTF
CDR3 DNA: TGTGCCACCAGTGATAGTACAGGGGGTGGCTATGGCTACACCTTC

D gene: -
J gene: TRBJ1-3
clone size: -
V gene: TRBV6-5
CDR3 protein: CASSYDRFSGNTIYF
CDR3 DNA: TGTGCCAGCAGTTACGACAGGTTCTCTGGAAACACCATATATTTT

D gene: -
J gene: TRBJ1-6
clone size: once
V gene: TRBV18
CDR3 protein: CASSPREISYNSPLHF
CDR3 DNA: TGTGCCAGCTCACCGCGGGAAATCTCCTATAATTCACCCCTCCACTTT

D gene: -
J gene: TRBJ2-2
clone size: -
V gene: TRBV6-6
CDR3 protein: CASSRLTMNTGELFF
CDR3 DNA: TGTGCCAGCAGTCGGTTAACGATGAACACCGGGGAGCTGTTTTTT

D gene: TRBD1
J gene: TRBJ2-7
clone size: -
V gene: TRBV4-1
CDR3 protein: CASSQEQDRYYEQYF
CDR3 DNA: TGCGCCAGCAGCCAAGAGCAGGACAGGTACTACGAGCAGTACTTC

D gene: -
J gene: TRBJ2-1
clone size: few
V gene: TRBV2
CDR3 protein: CASFVGLKDEQFF
CDR3 DNA: TGTGCCAGCTTTGTCGGGTTAAAAGATGAGCAGTTCTTC

D gene: -
J gene: TRBJ2-2
clone size: -
V gene: TRBV9
CDR3 protein: CASSVAHTNTGELFF
CDR3 DNA: TGTGCCAGCAGCGTAGCCCACACGAACACCGGGGAGCTGTTTTTT

D gene: TRBD1
J gene: TRBJ1-1
clone size: -
V gene: TRBV28
CDR3 protein: CASSFGTANTEAFF
CDR3 DNA: TGTGCCAGCAGTTTTGGGACAGCGAACACTGAAGCTTTCTTT

D gene: -
J gene: TRBJ2-3
clone size: -
V gene: TRBV6-4
CDR3 protein: CASSLRGQSTDTQYF
CDR3 DNA: TGTGCCAGCAGCCTCCGGGGGCAGAGCACAGATACGCAGTATTTT

D gene: TRBD1
J gene: TRBJ2-1
clone size: -
V gene: TRBV2
CDR3 protein: CASSVQGSEQFF
CDR3 DNA: TGTGCCAGCAGCGTACAGGGGTCGGAGCAGTTCTTC

D gene: TRBD1
J gene: TRBJ2-7
clone size: -
V gene: TRBV6-5
CDR3 protein: CASSYSGTGPNEQYF
CDR3 DNA: TGTGCCAGCAGTTACTCCGGGACAGGGCCCAACGAGCAGTACTTC

D gene: TRBD1
J gene: TRBJ2-5
clone size: -
V gene: TRBV23-1
CDR3 protein: CASSHPSTGGRETQYF
CDR3 DNA: TGCGCCAGCAGTCACCCCTCGACAGGGGGCCGGGAGACCCAGTACTTC

D gene: -
J gene: TRBJ2-2
clone size: -
V gene: TRBV29-1
CDR3 protein: CSVVGGRTGELFF
CDR3 DNA: TGCAGCGTTGTGGGGGGGCGCACCGGGGAGCTGTTTTTT

D gene: -
J gene: TRBJ2-5
clone size: -
V gene: TRBV5-6
CDR3 protein: CASSSEAGGGLGETQYF
CDR3 DNA: TGTGCCAGCAGTTCGGAGGCCGGGGGCGGCTTAGGAGAGACCCAGTACTTC

D gene: -
J gene: TRBJ2-7
clone size: -
V gene: TRBV18
CDR3 protein: CASSPVGGTGSYEQYF
CDR3 DNA: TGTGCCAGCTCCCCGGTGGGCGGAACAGGCTCCTACGAGCAGTACTTC

D gene: -
J gene: TRBJ1-1
clone size: -
V gene: TRBV21-1
CDR3 protein: CASSRGTPGDEAFF
CDR3 DNA: TGTGCCAGCAGCCGAGGTACCCCAGGGGATGAAGCTTTCTTT

D gene: -
J gene: TRBJ2-2
clone size: -
V gene: TRBV9
CDR3 protein: CASSVVGGPMGTGELFF
CDR3 DNA: TGTGCCAGCAGCGTAGTTGGGGGTCCCATGGGCACCGGGGAGCTGTTTTTT

D gene: TRBD1
J gene: TRBJ2-7
clone size: -
V gene: TRBV6-1
CDR3 protein: CASSEQGASYEQYF
CDR3 DNA: TGTGCCAGCAGTGAACAGGGGGCCTCCTACGAGCAGTACTTC

D gene: -
J gene: TRBJ1-2
clone size: once
V gene: TRBV4-1
CDR3 protein: CASSQESSRANYGYTF
CDR3 DNA: TGCGCCAGCAGCCAAGAATCCTCTCGGGCTAACTATGGCTACACCTTC

D gene: TRBD2
J gene: TRBJ2-1
clone size: -
V gene: TRBV11-2
CDR3 protein: CASSLTSGTYNEQFF
CDR3 DNA: TGTGCCAGCAGCTTAACCAGCGGGACTTACAATGAGCAGTTCTTC

D gene: TRBD2
J gene: TRBJ2-1
clone size: -
V gene: TRBV5-5
CDR3 protein: CASSQRSSRVRLAGYNEQFF
CDR3 DNA: TGTGCCAGCAGCCAGCGGTCCTCCAGGGTCAGACTAGCGGGATACAATGAGCAGTTCTTC

D gene: -
J gene: TRBJ2-7
clone size: -
V gene: TRBV28
CDR3 protein: CASSLQGSYEQYF
CDR3 DNA: TGTGCCAGCAGTTTGCAGGGATCCTACGAGCAGTACTTC

D gene: -
J gene: TRBJ2-1
clone size: -
V gene: TRBV9
CDR3 protein: CASSVGGRTINEQFF
CDR3 DNA: TGTGCCAGCAGCGTAGGGGGAAGGACCATTAATGAGCAGTTCTTC

D gene: -
J gene: TRBJ1-2
clone size: -
V gene: TRBV7-9
CDR3 protein: CASSFREGYGYTF
CDR3 DNA: TGTGCCAGCAGCTTCAGGGAGGGCTATGGCTACACCTTC

D gene: TRBD2
J gene: TRBJ2-5
clone size: -
V gene: TRBV4-1
CDR3 protein: CASSPGPAGGGETQYF
CDR3 DNA: TGCGCCAGCAGCCCCGGCCCAGCGGGGGGCGGGGAGACCCAGTACTTC

D gene: -
J gene: TRBJ1-2
clone size: -
V gene: TRBV7-9
CDR3 protein: CASSITGINYGYTF
CDR3 DNA: TGTGCCAGCAGTATAACGGGGATTAACTATGGCTACACCTTC

D gene: TRBD2
J gene: TRBJ2-5
clone size: -
V gene: TRBV5-1
CDR3 protein: CASRPSGMQETQYF
CDR3 DNA: TGCGCCAGCAGACCTAGCGGGATGCAAGAGACCCAGTACTTC

D gene: -
J gene: TRBJ2-7
clone size: -
V gene: TRBV2
CDR3 protein: CASSGARGFEQYF
CDR3 DNA: TGTGCCAGCAGCGGGGCCAGGGGATTCGAGCAGTACTTC

D gene: -
J gene: TRBJ2-3
clone size: -
V gene: TRBV28
CDR3 protein: CASILSEGTDTQYF
CDR3 DNA: TGTGCCAGCATCCTCTCGGAGGGCACAGATACGCAGTATTTT

D gene: -
J gene: TRBJ1-1
clone size: -
V gene: TRBV5-1
CDR3 protein: CASSADRVYINTEAFF
CDR3 DNA: TGCGCCAGCAGCGCTGACAGAGTCTACATCAACACTGAAGCTTTCTTT

D gene: -
J gene: TRBJ1-2
clone size: -
V gene: TRBV28
CDR3 protein: CASSAGPGGGYTF
CDR3 DNA: TGTGCCAGCAGCGCCGGGCCGGGGGGAGGCTACACCTTC

D gene: TRBD2
J gene: TRBJ2-3
clone size: -
V gene: TRBV6-2/TRBV6-3
CDR3 protein: CASSRTSTPDTQYF
CDR3 DNA: TGTGCCAGCAGTCGGACTAGCACACCAGATACGCAGTATTTT

D gene: TRBD1
J gene: TRBJ2-5
clone size: -
V gene: TRBV7-9
CDR3 protein: CASSPRTGGWTQYF
CDR3 DNA: TGTGCCAGCAGCCCCCGGACAGGGGGCTGGACCCAGTACTTC

D gene: -
J gene: TRBJ2-1
clone size: -
V gene: TRBV21-1
CDR3 protein: CASSTRGRMNEQFF
CDR3 DNA: TGTGCCAGCAGCACCCGGGGGAGGATGAATGAGCAGTTCTTC

D gene: TRBD1
J gene: TRBJ1-3
clone size: once
V gene: TRBV7-9
CDR3 protein: CASSRGGFGNTIYF
CDR3 DNA: TGTGCCAGCAGCCGAGGGGGCTTTGGAAACACCATATATTTT

D gene: TRBD2
J gene: TRBJ2-3
clone size: -
V gene: TRBV6-2/TRBV6-3
CDR3 protein: CASSYSFLAGVADTQYF
CDR3 DNA: TGTGCCAGCAGTTACTCGTTCCTAGCGGGAGTGGCAGATACGCAGTATTTT

D gene: TRBD2
J gene: TRBJ2-5
clone size: once
V gene: TRBV6-4
CDR3 protein: CASRRERGRYQETQYF
CDR3 DNA: TGTGCCAGCCGACGAGAGCGGGGGCGGTACCAAGAGACCCAGTACTTC

D gene: -
J gene: TRBJ2-3
clone size: -
V gene: TRBV18
CDR3 protein: CASSPLPERDRIDTQYF
CDR3 DNA: TGTGCCAGCTCTCCCCTTCCTGAGAGGGATAGGATAGATACGCAGTATTTT

D gene: -
J gene: TRBJ2-1
clone size: -
V gene: TRBV10-3
CDR3 protein: CAISGGPNEQFF
CDR3 DNA: TGTGCCATCAGCGGGGGCCCGAATGAGCAGTTCTTC